The 23 T cell receptor beta chains given below trace back to one sample, sequenced in a study of breast tumors, draining lymph nodes, adjacent tissues. TCRdb redid the calling of the multiplex PCR reads with MiXCR, one entry per CDR3 protein. The sample records some 130,000 distinct CDR3 sequences, 20% to 25% being singletons. Samples came from axillary lymph nodes draining the breast cancer. The sequenced material came from axillary lymph node tissue. Receptors originate from a female donor with breast cancer. Some clones in this sample may be carry-over from other donors' samples.

There are many counts of this clonotype. The chain recombines TRBV2 with TRBJ1-6; the D gene is possibly TRBD1 (6 bases). This CDR3 contains 16 residues. The germline gives CDR1 SNHLY, CDR2 FYNNEI. The ends were cut back, 0 bases at V and 8 bases at J, with 14 bases in the middle. Written as DNA, the CDR3 is TGTGCCAGCAGTGAAGCGGGCGCGGGGGCAGATTCACCCCTCCACTTT. This translates into CASSEAGAGADSPLHF.

Here the CDR3 DNA reads TGTGCCAGCAGTTACTGGGACTCTCAGTTCTTC. Its protein is CASSYWDSQFF. The J gene is TRBJ2-1, the V gene TRBV6-2 or TRBV6-3; a weak D match, TRBD2 (6 bases). Germline V gives CDR1 MNHEY, CDR2 SVGEGT. The CDR3 is made up of 11 amino acids. V was trimmed by 1 base and J by 13 bases, leaving 8 bases between them.

With regard to this clonotype: This clone may be a read error of a much larger clone one base away. The gene calls are TRBV7-2 and TRBJ1-2; TRBD1 matches 8 bases. V lost 5 bases and J lost 7; bases outside the gene matches: 15. Germline V gene sequence: CDR1 SGHTA, CDR2 FQGNSA. The CDR3 loop spans 16 amino acids. DNA of the CDR3: TGTGCCAGCAGCCCCGGTTTGGCAGGGGGCGTCGGTGGCTACACCTTC. Amino acid sequence: CASSPGLAGGVGGYTF.

This clonotype came up many times. The chain employs TRBV11-3 and TRBJ2-7, with 8 bases matching TRBD1. The J segment lost 9 bases and the V segment lost 4 bases, leaving 5 bases of the junction unmatched. Germline lookup yields CDR1 SGHNT and CDR2 YENEEA. The length of the CDR3 is 12 residues. In DNA form, the CDR3 reads TGTGCCAGCAGCTACGGACAGGGAGGGCAGTACTTC. Amino acid sequence: CASSYGQGGQYF.

This clonotype was counted at least ten times. V is TRBV4-2 and J is TRBJ2-7; D may be TRBD1 or TRBD2 (6 bases each). Germline values: CDR1 LGHNA, CDR2 YNFKEQ. This CDR3 is built from 17 residues. Trimming took 1 base from V and 7 from J, leaving 23 bases between them. CDR3 residues: CASSQGLRGGTGREQYF. The CDR3 DNA reads as TGTGCCAGCAGCCAAGGATTAAGGGGAGGTACAGGGCGAGAGCAGTACTTC.

The J gene is TRBJ2-5, the V gene TRBV28; 8 bases line up with TRBD1. J was trimmed by 5 bases and V by 8 bases; bases with no gene match: 10. The CDR3 consists of 14 residues. In germline, CDR1 is MDHEN, CDR2 SYDVKM. For the CDR3, the DNA is TGTGCCAGCGGTCCAGGGGGCGCGGGGGAGACCCAGTACTTC. This encodes CASGPGGAGETQYF.

This clonotype was recorded at least ten times. The chain combines TRBV5-8 with TRBJ1-2; weak D call: TRBD1 (6 bases). This CDR3 is 13 amino acids long. V lost 6 bases and J lost 8, with 17 bases in between. CDR1 SGHTS and CDR2 YDEGEE come from the germline V gene. The CDR3: CASTPRTAAGYTF. The CDR3 DNA is TGTGCCAGCACCCCGAGGACAGCCGCAGGCTACACCTTC. The full variable domain, with the rest looked up from reference TRBV5-8 and TRBJ1-2, is EAGVTQSPTHLIKTRGQQATLRCSPISGHTSVYWYQQALGLGLQFLLWYDEGEERNRGNFPPRFSGRQFPNYSSELNVNALELEDSALYLCASTPRTAAGYTFGSGTRLTVV.

With respect to this clonotype: A much larger clone differs from this one at a single base, so this may be a read error. This is likely a read error, given that the CDR3 carries no conserved phenylalanine or tryptophan at its end. The gene calls are TRBV11-2 and TRBJ2-1; 7 nucleotides match TRBD1. The ends lost 5 bases at V and 9 bases at J; junction bases unmatched: 10. The CDR3 length is 14 residues. Germline V lookup: CDR1 SGHAT, CDR2 FQNNGV. CDR3 DNA: TGTGCCAGCAGCATAACAGGGGATGAAAGTGAGCAGTTCATC. It specifies CASSITGDESEQFI.

This clonotype appeared many times. The V gene is TRBV25-1, the J gene TRBJ2-7; 8 bases fit TRBD2. The length of the CDR3 is 15 residues. Germline-derived CDR1 and CDR2 are MGHDK and SYGVNS. J gave up 3 bases and V 1 base, and 5 bases lay outside the gene matches. The CDR3 sequence: CASSELRAGDYEQYF. The CDR3 coding sequence is TGTGCCAGCAGTGAATTACGAGCGGGAGACTACGAGCAGTACTTC.

This clonotype came up many times. The junction does not match germline at one end; this may be a read error. The rearrangement links TRBV3-1 to TRBJ2-5; perhaps TRBD2 as D (6 bases). The CDR3 length is 13 residues. Germline V CDR1 and CDR2: LGHDT, YNNKEL (reference sequence). The CDR3 region is CASSQGGMETQYF. The CDR3 nucleotides read TGTGCCAGTAGCCAAGGAGGGATGGAGACCCAGTACTTC.

This clonotype was picked up one time. A much bigger clone sits one base away, suggesting this may be a read error. J is TRBJ2-3 and V is TRBV19; 11 bases fit TRBD1. The CDR3 sequence is 17 residues long. Germline V gene data show CDR1 as LNHDA and CDR2 as SQIVND (reference sequence). As DNA, the CDR3 is TGTACCAGTAGCGCCCCCCGCCGGGACAGGGGGACAGATACGCAGTATTTT. It encodes CTSSAPRRDRGTDTQYF.

Ten or more counts support this clonotype. The gene calls are TRBV24-1 and TRBJ2-2; 10 nucleotides match TRBD2. Germline CDR1 reads KGHDR; CDR2 reads SFDVKD. This CDR3 is 16 amino acids long. After removal of 4 bases from V and 4 bases from J, the junction contained 5 bases not matched to a gene. CDR3 protein: CATSDLAGAGTGELFF. CDR3 DNA: TGTGCCACCAGTGACCTAGCGGGAGCGGGCACCGGGGAGCTGTTTTTT.

This clonotype was observed a handful of times. The chain carries TRBV27 and TRBJ2-6; D uncertain. Germline CDR1 and CDR2: MNHEY and SMNVEV (reference sequence). This CDR3 comprises 15 residues. Trimming pared 1 base from V and 2 bases from J, leaving 6 bases between. CDR3 coding DNA: TGTGCCAGCAGTTTATTTTTCACTGGGGCCAACGTCCTGACTTTC. Amino acids: CASSLFFTGANVLTF.

There are many counts of this clonotype. The chain carries TRBV6-1 and TRBJ2-6; no firm D call. With 7 bases removed from V and 0 bases from J, the gap between germline ends came to 7 bases. Germline-derived CDR1 and CDR2 are MNHNS and SASEGT. This CDR3 has 14 amino acids. The CDR3: CASTSNSGANVLTF. The CDR3 nucleotides are TGTGCCAGCACATCGAACTCTGGGGCCAACGTCCTGACTTTC.

The chain employs TRBV28 and TRBJ2-5; 10 bases map to TRBD2. V trimming: 7 bases; J trimming: 1 base; junction bases outside the gene matches: 9. This CDR3 is 16 amino acids long. CDR1 and CDR2 (germline): MDHEN, SYDVKM. The CDR3 spells CASMTSGFATQETQYF. The CDR3 region has the DNA TGTGCCAGCATGACTAGCGGGTTCGCAACCCAAGAGACCCAGTACTTC.

This clonotype was detected only a few times. The chain combines TRBV18 with TRBJ1-4; D gene ambiguous. The germline V gene has CDR1 KGHSH and CDR2 LQKENI. The V end lost 5 bases, the J end lost 1 base, and 8 bases lay between the germline ends. This CDR3 has 14 amino acids. DNA for the CDR3: TGTGCCAGCTCAGCGACGCAAACTAATGAAAAACTGTTTTTT. Translating gives CASSATQTNEKLFF.

This clonotype has a count of ten or more. The J gene is TRBJ2-1, the V gene TRBV5-1; possible D gene TRBD2, 5 bases. The germline CDR1 and CDR2 sequences are SGHRS and YFSETQ. CDR3 size: 13 residues. Trimming left V 6 bases short and J 10 bases short, with 17 bases between. The CDR3 nucleotides are TGCGCCAGCAAATTCCCCGGAGTAGCGGAGCAGTTCTTC. Protein sequence: CASKFPGVAEQFF.

This clonotype appeared many times. The gene calls are TRBV5-6 and TRBJ1-2; D is unclear. In germline, CDR1 is SGHDT, CDR2 YYEEEE. Trimming stripped 0 bases from V and 8 bases from J, with 14 bases between. CDR3 length equals 14 residues. The CDR3 DNA reads TGTGCCAGCAGCTTGGAAGAGGGTATCGGGGGCTACACCTTC. It specifies CASSLEEGIGGYTF.

This clonotype was recorded at least ten times. This chain joins TRBV12-3 or TRBV12-4 and TRBJ2-1, with 12 bases that match TRBD1. The CDR3 has 15 amino acids. J was trimmed by 7 bases and V by 6 bases; bases with no gene match: 7. The CDR3 is CASRRGTGGLNEQFF. DNA for the CDR3: TGTGCCAGCAGGCGCGGGACAGGGGGCCTAAATGAGCAGTTCTTC.

This clonotype was recorded at least ten times. This CDR3 is CASIDRGFSDTQYF. In nucleotides, the CDR3 is TGTGCCAGCATCGACAGGGGATTCTCAGATACGCAGTATTTT. The chain combines TRBV6-2 or TRBV6-3 with TRBJ2-3, with 8 nucleotides matching TRBD1. The CDR3 loop spans 14 amino acids. CDR1 and CDR2 (germline): MNHEY, SVGEGT. V lost 7 bases and J lost 4; bases outside the gene matches: 7.

This chain uses TRBV6-1 with TRBJ2-1; TRBD2 aligns across 10 bases. The CDR3 loop spans 16 amino acids. Per germline, CDR1 MNHNS and CDR2 SASEGT. The V segment lost 1 base and the J segment 8 bases; nucleotides outside the gene matches: 8. The CDR3: CASSEDRASGSDEQFF. Written as DNA, the CDR3 is TGTGCCAGCAGTGAAGATAGGGCTAGCGGGAGTGATGAGCAGTTCTTC.

This clonotype appeared many times. V gene TRBV12-3 or TRBV12-4 combines with J gene TRBJ1-6, with D perhaps TRBD1 (6 bases). Trimming shortened V by 5 bases and J by 4 bases, and 9 bases separated the two germline ends. There are 14 residues in the CDR3. This chain's CDR3 is CASSPGQYNSPLHF. The CDR3 DNA sequence: TGTGCCAGCAGTCCCGGACAGTATAATTCACCCCTCCACTTT.

Concerning this clonotype: Since a much larger clone is just one base distant, this may be a read error. The chain uses TRBV7-9 and TRBJ2-7, with D possibly being TRBD2 (6 bases). Trimming took off 6 bases at V and 5 bases at J, with 32 bases between the two ends. The germline V gene has CDR1 SEHNR and CDR2 FQNEAQ (reference sequence). The CDR3 loop spans 19 amino acids. CDR3 DNA: TGTGCCAGCAGTCCAACCAGAGAGTCTCCGGCGGGAACAACCCACGAGCAGTACTTC. It specifies CASSPTRESPAGTTHEQYF. The whole variable domain, filled in from reference TRBV7-9 and TRBJ2-7, reads DTGVSQNPRHKITKRGQNVTFRCDPISEHNRLYWYRQTLGQGPEFLTYFQNEAQLEKSRLLSDRFSAERPKGSFSTLEIQRTEQGDSAMYLCASSPTRESPAGTTHEQYFGPGTRLTVT.